The entry that follows covers one T cell receptor (beta chain) sequence. This specimen belongs to a study of blood T cell repertoires in COVID-19. Study-level background: The United States, Italy and Spain provided the acute and convalescent COVID-19 samples. Nucleic acid was either cDNA or gDNA, and it came from T cells, B-cell-depleted T cells, or PBMCs.

Authors' analysis steps: Reference gene primer amplification yielded estimated nucleated cell counts. The table came from immunoSEQ multiplex PCR; TCRdb's copy has only in-frame clones and leaves some out. V and J calls and clone size are copied from that table; D and trimming were computed from the DNA. Among 86,000 or so clones, approximately 89% were seen once, and the ten largest hold 4.9%. The V gene's germline CDR1 is LGHDT and CDR2 YNNKEL (reference sequence). The trim removed 6 bases at V and 6 bases at J, leaving 2 bases unmatched. This CDR3 has 11 amino acids. Sequencing was done on a sample of peripheral blood. The V call is TRBV3-1 (or the pseudogene TRBV3-2), the J call TRBJ2-7; 7 positions match TRBD1. This TCR was recovered from a man in his fifties with active or convalescent COVID-19. The CDR3 spells CASSRQGEQYF. CDR3 in DNA: TGTGCCAGCAGTCGACAGGGCGAGCAGTACTTC.